The 9 T cell receptor beta chains presented below share a single source sample, sequenced in a study of shared clonotypes between healthy human individuals. Some clones are missing from TCRdb's copy, which holds only in-frame ones; the method was immunoSEQ multiplex PCR. The repertoire holds under 2.5 million clones, roughly 90% seen once, with 0.3% to 0.45% in the top ten. Sample: naive CD4+ T cells from PBMCs. Stated subset: CD45RA+ positively selected. The receptors here all came from a man between 18 and 29 years old in good health. Some clones in this sample may be carry-over from other donors' samples.

The chain uses TRBV27 and TRBJ1-2; D ambiguous. Between the trimmed V and J ends, which lost 4 bases and 4 bases, there was a span of 22 bases. The CDR3 covers 17 residues. Germline values: CDR1 MNHEY, CDR2 SMNVEV (reference sequence). This CDR3 reads CASSSDPLKLPGYGYTF. CDR3 bases: TGTGCCAGCAGTTCCGATCCGCTTAAGCTCCCAGGCTATGGCTACACCTTC.

Regarding this clone: The same CDR3 can be traced to other DNA sequences in this sample. This chain connects TRBV7-3 to TRBJ2-1; 9 bases map to TRBD1. J lost 3 bases, V lost 2 bases, and 2 bases had no gene match. The CDR3 sequence is 15 residues long. CDR1 and CDR2 (germline): SGHTA, FQGTGA. The CDR3 region is CASSLGTGSYNEQFF. CDR3 DNA sequence: TGTGCCAGCAGCTTAGGGACAGGGAGCTACAATGAGCAGTTCTTC.

The CDR3 DNA reads as TGTGCCAGCAGCTTCTCTGGGGGCAACACCGGGGAGCTGTTTTTT. Translated: CASSFSGGNTGELFF. The chain has TRBV7-3 and TRBJ2-2, with D tentatively TRBD1 (6 bases). The V end lost 3 bases, the J end lost 2 bases, and 10 bases lay between the germline ends. Germline loops: CDR1 SGHTA, CDR2 FQGTGA. The CDR3 runs 15 residues.

This clone was observed a single time. This chain uses TRBV6-5 with TRBJ2-1; no clear D. The germline CDR1 and CDR2 sequences are MNHEY and SVGAGI. Between the trimmed V and J ends, which lost 4 bases and 2 bases, there was a span of 6 bases. This CDR3 has 13 amino acids. Written as DNA, the CDR3 is TGTGCCAGCAGTTTAGGACCCTACAATGAGCAGTTCTTC. Amino acids: CASSLGPYNEQFF.

This chain links TRBV5-8 with TRBJ2-7; 7 bases are shared with TRBD1. After removal of 3 bases from V and 5 bases from J, the junction contained 8 bases not matched to a gene. The CDR3 has 14 residues. Germline CDR1 reads SGHTS; CDR2 reads YDEGEE. CDR3 amino acids: CASSYTTGFHEQYF. For the CDR3, the DNA is TGTGCCAGCAGCTATACGACAGGGTTCCACGAGCAGTACTTC.

This clone was detected only once. The chain is built from TRBV7-8 and TRBJ2-7; D call uncertain. The V and J ends lost 2 bases and 7 bases respectively, with 15 bases between them. This CDR3 spans 14 amino acids. Germline CDR1 is SGHVS and CDR2 is FQNEAQ. CDR3 loop: CASSLPRRFEEQYF. In DNA form, the CDR3 reads TGTGCCAGCAGCTTACCCCGACGATTTGAAGAGCAGTACTTC.

CDR3 bases: TGTGCCAGCAGCTTGGTACAGGGCCATCTCGGGGAGACCCAGTACTTC. Protein: CASSLVQGHLGETQYF. The rearrangement joins TRBV5-5 to TRBJ2-5; tentative D call: TRBD1 (6 bases). The CDR3 covers 16 residues. V lost 0 bases, J lost 5 bases, and 17 bases lay in between. Germline V gives CDR1 SGHKS, CDR2 YYEKEE (reference sequence).

The chain carries TRBV11-3 and TRBJ2-5, with D possibly matching TRBD2 (6 bases). This CDR3 has 15 residues. Germline lookup yields CDR1 SGHNT and CDR2 YENEEA. The V and J ends lost 3 bases and 1 base respectively, with 12 bases between them. CDR3 in DNA: TGTGCCAGCAGCTTTAGGGCGGGAAGCCAAGAGACCCAGTACTTC. As protein: CASSFRAGSQETQYF.

The chain carries TRBV28 and TRBJ2-7, with D tentatively TRBD1 (5 bases). The CDR3 covers 17 residues. V gave up 4 bases and J gave up 0 bases, with 19 bases separating them. The germline V gene has CDR1 MDHEN and CDR2 SYDVKM. The CDR3, as DNA: TGTGCCAGCAGTTCCCAGGGCAGTCAAGGGTTCTCCTACGAGCAGTACTTC. It codes for CASSSQGSQGFSYEQYF.